Listed below are T cell receptor beta chains from one sample, sequenced in a study of shared clonotypes between healthy human individuals. Sequenced by immunoSEQ multiplex PCR; TCRdb stores in-frame clones only, minus some. The table has about 2 million clones, 85% to 95% seen once. Specimen: naive CD4+ T cells sorted from blood. These receptors all come from a young man in good health. CDR3s include the opening cysteine and the closing phenylalanine or tryptophan. The D gene is left open where the match is weak. The size of a clone is reported for some rows only, either as once, few or many, or as a class for expanded clones.

TRBV7-2	NA	TRBJ2-3	NA	CASSVEGTGADTQYF	TGTGCCAGCAGCGTAGAGGGGACCGGGGCAGATACGCAGTATTTT
TRBV7-2	NA	TRBJ1-3	TRBD1	CASSLGRGSGNTIYF	TGTGCCAGCAGCTTAGGCAGGGGGAGTGGAAACACCATATATTTT
TRBV30	NA	TRBJ2-7	NA	CAWGDNSYEQYF	TGTGCCTGGGGGGACAACTCCTACGAGCAGTACTTC
TRBV25-1	NA	TRBJ1-4	TRBD1	CASSEPGQSNEKLFF	TGTGCCAGCAGTGAACCGGGACAGTCTAATGAAAAACTGTTTTTT
TRBV5-4	NA	TRBJ1-3	NA	CASRKGPPNFNSGNTIYF	TGTGCCAGCAGAAAGGGACCTCCTAATTTCAACTCTGGAAACACCATATATTTT
TRBV4-1	once	TRBJ1-2	NA	CASSHPYRGTLTRIYGYTF	TGCGCCAGCAGCCATCCTTATCGCGGCACCCTTACTCGGATCTATGGCTACACCTTC
TRBV5-1	NA	TRBJ2-2	TRBD1	CASTVTGVNTGELFF	TGCGCCAGCACCGTAACAGGGGTAAACACCGGGGAGCTGTTTTTT
TRBV5-4	NA	TRBJ2-7	TRBD1	CASSPSRDRGYEQYF	TGTGCCAGCAGCCCCAGCCGGGACAGGGGCTACGAGCAGTACTTC
TRBV11-2	NA	TRBJ1-4	TRBD1	CASSITGGRGKEEKLFF	TGTGCCAGCAGCATAACAGGGGGCAGGGGCAAGGAAGAAAAACTGTTTTTT
TRBV10-3	NA	TRBJ2-7	NA	CAISRLDNYEQYF	TGTGCCATCAGTCGGCTAGACAACTACGAGCAGTACTTC
TRBV2	NA	TRBJ2-7	NA	CASTVQGASYEQYF	TGTGCCAGCACAGTACAGGGTGCCTCCTACGAGCAGTACTTC
TRBV6-5	NA	TRBJ2-1	TRBD2	CASSYPGGGREQFF	TGTGCCAGCAGTTACCCAGGTGGCGGGAGGGAGCAGTTCTTC
TRBV7-2	NA	TRBJ2-5	NA	CASSLVARVETQYF	TGTGCCAGCAGCTTAGTAGCTCGGGTTGAGACCCAGTACTTC
TRBV4-1	NA	TRBJ2-5	NA	CASSQEGLGGLQETQYF	TGCGCCAGCAGCCAAGAGGGGCTAGGAGGCCTACAAGAGACCCAGTACTTC
TRBV27	NA	TRBJ2-7	NA	CASSLSAGPPYEQYF	TGTGCCAGCAGTTTATCTGCAGGACCTCCCTACGAGCAGTACTTC
TRBV10-1	NA	TRBJ2-5	TRBD2	CASSADSGISETQYF	TGCGCCAGCAGTGCCGATAGCGGGATTTCAGAGACCCAGTACTTC
TRBV19	NA	TRBJ2-2	TRBD1	CASSRQGVTGELFF	TGTGCCAGTAGTAGACAGGGGGTGACCGGGGAGCTGTTTTTT
TRBV6-5	NA	TRBJ2-2	TRBD1	CASRGQGPDTGELFF	TGTGCCAGCAGGGGACAGGGGCCAGACACCGGGGAGCTGTTTTTT
TRBV7-9	NA	TRBJ2-7	TRBD2	CASSPQRGLAGDYEQYF	TGTGCCAGCAGCCCGCAACGGGGACTAGCGGGAGACTACGAGCAGTACTTC
TRBV9	NA	TRBJ2-3	TRBD2	CASSAVYSSGRWTDTQYF	TGTGCCAGCAGCGCCGTATATTCTAGCGGGAGATGGACAGATACGCAGTATTTT
TRBV28	once	TRBJ1-4	NA	CASSSQNRAANEKLFF	TGTGCCAGCAGTTCGCAGAACCGGGCGGCTAATGAAAAACTGTTTTTT
TRBV30	NA	TRBJ1-6	NA	CAWSSGTTNSPLHF	TGTGCCTGGAGTTCGGGCACTACTAATTCACCCCTCCACTTT
TRBV5-1	NA	TRBJ1-5	TRBD1	CASSPTGFGQPQHF	TGCGCCAGCAGCCCGACAGGGTTTGGGCAGCCCCAGCATTTT
TRBV2	NA	TRBJ2-5	NA	CASRIDRYQETQYF	TGTGCCAGCAGGATCGACAGGTACCAAGAGACCCAGTACTTC
TRBV5-1	NA	TRBJ1-1	TRBD1	CASSTTGGRDTEAFF	TGCGCCAGCAGCACAACAGGGGGCCGGGACACTGAAGCTTTCTTT
TRBV10-3	NA	TRBJ2-7	NA	CAISESRLAASKYF	TGTGCCATCAGTGAGTCGAGACTGGCAGCGAGCAAGTACTTC
TRBV18	NA	TRBJ2-7	TRBD1	CASSPLQGAAYEQYF	TGTGCCAGCTCACCATTACAGGGGGCCGCCTACGAGCAGTACTTC
TRBV6-6	NA	TRBJ2-7	NA	CASSFPGLNYEQYF	TGTGCCAGCAGTTTCCCGGGACTTAACTACGAGCAGTACTTC
TRBV18	NA	TRBJ2-3	TRBD2	CASSPWAGGSTDTQYF	TGTGCCAGCTCACCATGGGCGGGAGGTAGCACAGATACGCAGTATTTT
TRBV28	once	TRBJ1-5	NA	CASRETELHQPQHF	TGTGCCAGCAGGGAAACAGAGCTCCATCAGCCCCAGCATTTT
TRBV4-3	NA	TRBJ1-4	TRBD1	CASSQDLGQGNEKLFF	TGCGCCAGCAGCCAAGATCTTGGACAGGGAAATGAAAAACTGTTTTTT
TRBV7-9	NA	TRBJ1-5	NA	CASSQATSNQPQHF	TGTGCCAGCAGCCAGGCGACCAGCAATCAGCCCCAGCATTTT
TRBV5-1	NA	TRBJ2-7	NA	CASSLAAGTYEQYF	TGCGCCAGCAGCTTGGCAGCAGGGACCTACGAGCAGTACTTC
TRBV29-1	NA	TRBJ1-1	NA	CSVVGQSVNTEAFF	TGCAGCGTTGTGGGACAATCAGTGAACACTGAAGCTTTCTTT
TRBV19	NA	TRBJ2-3	NA	CASRNTDTQYF	TGTGCCAGTAGAAACACAGATACGCAGTATTTT
TRBV6-5	NA	TRBJ1-3	TRBD1	CASSSGQGRNTIYF	TGTGCCAGCAGTTCGGGACAGGGGAGAAACACCATATATTTT
TRBV9	NA	TRBJ2-3	TRBD1	CASDRGTGGTDTQYF	TGTGCCAGCGACAGAGGGACAGGTGGAACAGATACGCAGTATTTT
TRBV7-2	NA	TRBJ2-7	TRBD1	CASMPGQAIPYEQYF	TGTGCCAGCATGCCGGGACAGGCCATCCCCTACGAGCAGTACTTC
TRBV6-7	NA	TRBJ2-5	NA	CASRAPGKRQETQYF	TGTGCCAGCAGGGCTCCAGGGAAACGACAAGAGACCCAGTACTTC
TRBV18	NA	TRBJ2-2	NA	CASSPGTLNTGELFF	TGTGCCAGCTCACCGGGGACACTTAACACCGGGGAGCTGTTTTTT
TRBV5-4	NA	TRBJ1-2	NA	CASSLELTANYGYTF	TGTGCCAGCAGCTTGGAATTGACAGCTAACTATGGCTACACCTTC
TRBV7-2	NA	TRBJ2-3	NA	CASATGVVYTDTQYF	TGTGCCAGCGCCACAGGAGTAGTTTACACAGATACGCAGTATTTT
TRBV6-5	NA	TRBJ1-2	TRBD1	CASSSQGGPGYGYTF	TGTGCCAGCAGTTCCCAGGGGGGTCCAGGCTATGGCTACACCTTC
TRBV19	NA	TRBJ1-5	NA	CASSPTDSNQPQHF	TGTGCCAGTAGTCCGACGGATAGCAATCAGCCCCAGCATTTT
TRBV25-1	NA	TRBJ2-3	TRBD2	CASSDGLAGTGTDTQYF	TGTGCCAGCAGTGACGGACTAGCGGGTACTGGCACAGATACGCAGTATTTT
TRBV7-9	NA	TRBJ2-7	TRBD1	CASSRTGGGYEQYF	TGTGCCAGCAGCCGGACAGGGGGAGGATACGAGCAGTACTTC
TRBV2	NA	TRBJ1-6	TRBD1	CASAGDRGANSPLHF	TGTGCCAGCGCGGGGGACAGGGGCGCAAATTCACCCCTCCACTTT
TRBV5-4	once	TRBJ2-3	TRBD2	CASSLGGKRGISTDTQYF	TGTGCCAGCAGCTTGGGAGGAAAGCGGGGAATTTCCACAGATACGCAGTATTTT
TRBV28	NA	TRBJ1-6	NA	CASSLRRGTEDSPLHF	TGTGCCAGCAGTTTACGACGGGGGACGGAGGACTCACCCCTCCACTTT
TRBV7-2	once	TRBJ2-3	NA	CASSPLGGLSTDTQYF	TGTGCCAGCAGCCCCCTGGGGGGCCTTAGCACAGATACGCAGTATTTT
TRBV6-5	NA	TRBJ1-2	NA	CASSYRRVSYGYTF	TGTGCCAGCAGTTACAGGAGGGTTAGCTATGGCTACACCTTC